The text below deals with one T cell receptor (beta chain). Its antigen is not identified. The data belong to a study of cytomegalovirus exposure and HLA in healthy donors. Study-level findings and limits: Later analysis placed DRB1 highest and HLA-C lowest in TCR association rates, which differed by HLA locus.

Germline V gene data show CDR1 as MNHEY and CDR2 as SMNVEV (reference sequence). Trimming cost V 7 bases and J 1 base, with 14 bases left between them. This CDR3 is built from 14 residues. Vbeta (60) and Jbeta (13) primers were used in the PCR. TCRdb keeps only in-frame clones here, not all; method: immunoSEQ multiplex PCR. The sample consists of about 120,000 clones, about 80% of them appearing once. This receptor was taken from a female donor in good health and CMV-seropositive. J is TRBJ2-7 and V is TRBV27, with D tentatively TRBD1 (6 bases). Sequenced sample: PBMCs. CDR3 in DNA: TGTGCCAGCATTAAAACAGGGATTTCCTACGAGCAGTACTTC. Translated, it gives CASIKTGISYEQYF.